This T cell receptor beta chain appears in the sequencing data of a study of cytomegalovirus exposure and HLA in healthy donors. Whole-study findings and limits: In a later analysis, a missense DCLRE1C variant was linked to TCR beta V- and J-gene trimming. The dataset shows that most TCR sequences were rare, while some public TCRs occurred in many donors.

The CDR3 is 14 amino acids. The germline CDR1 and CDR2 sequences are KGHSH and LQKENI. V shed 5 bases and J 4 bases; nucleotides not matched to a gene: 6. It was healthy bone marrow donors who served as donors. Though probably carrying unrecorded immune exposures, donors were nominally healthy at sampling. To note about this clone: Its antigen is unknown.

Researchers ran the PCR with 60 Vbeta and 13 Jbeta primers. Libraries were prepared by immunoSEQ multiplex PCR; TCRdb keeps only in-frame clonotypes and omits some of them. The data contain some 110,000 clones, about four fifths of them singletons. This TCR was sampled from a man aged 35-49 years in good health and CMV-seronegative. The sequenced sample consisted of PBMCs. The chain is built from TRBV18 and TRBJ2-7, with 9 nucleotides matching TRBD1. CDR3 coding DNA: TGTGCCAGCTCAGCATCGACAGGGGGATACGAGCAGTACTTC. It translates to CASSASTGGYEQYF.